The next 18 T cell receptor beta chains were all read from a single sample in a study of T cell repertoires in cytomegalovirus infection. Via MiXCR, TCRdb re-called the reads, giving one row per CDR3 protein. The data contain 450,000 to 600,000 distinct CDR3 sequences, around 11% of them singletons. The sample comprised PBMCs. These receptors were obtained from a human donor in good health (CMV status not recorded). Some clones in this sample may be carry-over from other donors' samples.

This clonotype came up many times. The chain is built from TRBV2 and TRBJ2-3, with a weak D call TRBD2 (5 bases). With 4 bases removed from V and 6 bases from J, the gap between germline ends came to 17 bases. This CDR3 comprises 15 residues. Germline V gene data show CDR1 as SNHLY and CDR2 as FYNNEI. CDR3 nucleotide sequence: TGTGCCAGCAGTGTTGGTAGCGCAGTTTCTGATACGCAGTATTTT. Translating it yields CASSVGSAVSDTQYF.

As regards this clonotype: A much larger clone differs from this one at a single base, so this may be a read error. The chain is built from TRBV7-3 and TRBJ2-2; the match to TRBD1 covers 10 bases. Germline V CDR1 and CDR2: SGHTA, FQGTGA. This CDR3 comprises 17 residues. The CDR3 is CPSSLTRQGARTGELFF. The CDR3 nucleotides are TGTCCCAGCAGCTTAACCCGACAGGGGGCGCGCACCGGGGAGCTGTTTTTT. The variable domain in full, completed from reference TRBV7-3 and TRBJ2-2, reads GAGVSQTPSNKVTEKGKYVELRCDPISGHTALYWYRQSLGQGPEFLIYFQGTGAADDSGLPNDRFFAVRPEGSVSTLKIQRTERGDSAVYLCPSSLTRQGARTGELFFGEGSRLTVL.

The CDR3, as DNA: TGCAGTGCTAGCAAGGACAGTGGAAACACCATATATTTT. Translation gives CSASKDSGNTIYF. The gene calls are TRBV20-1 and TRBJ1-3; tentatively, D is TRBD1 (6 bases). The CDR3 contains 13 residues. From germline, CDR1 is DFQATT and CDR2 SNEGSKA (reference sequence). V lost 3 bases, J lost 3 bases, and 9 bases lay in between.

The chain has TRBV29-1 and TRBJ2-7; D is perhaps TRBD1 (5 bases). The CDR3 contains 15 residues. V was cut by 3 bases and J by 2 bases, with 17 bases left in between. Per the germline V gene, CDR1 is SQVTM and CDR2 is ANQGSEA. CDR3 region: CSVEYRQGRTYEQYF. CDR3 DNA: TGCAGCGTTGAGTATCGGCAGGGAAGGACCTACGAGCAGTACTTC.

This clonotype was counted at least ten times. The germline gene is not matched at one end of the junction; a read error may be the cause. The chain couples TRBV7-3 to TRBJ2-3; TRBD1 matches 7 bases. This CDR3 is built from 13 residues. CDR1 and CDR2 from the germline V gene are SGHTA and FQGTGA. CDR3 protein: CASSAATGAERVF. The CDR3 nucleotides are TGTGCCAGCAGCGCTGCAACAGGGGCCGAACGCGTCTTT.

The CDR3 spells CASSLWTGGTSTDTQYF. CDR3 sequence (DNA): TGTGCCAGCAGTTTATGGACAGGGGGAACGAGCACAGATACGCAGTATTTT. This chain connects TRBV27 to TRBJ2-3; 10 bases map to TRBD1. Germline V gene sequence: CDR1 MNHEY, CDR2 SMNVEV (reference sequence). V was clipped by 1 base and J by 0 bases; unmatched bases: 4. CDR3 size: 17 residues.

In its sample, this clonotype was seen many times. This chain joins TRBV11-2 and TRBJ2-1; 7 nucleotides agree with TRBD2. Trimming cost V 5 bases and J 6 bases; bases outside gene matches: 13. There are 16 residues in the CDR3. Germline V gene lookup returns CDR1 SGHAT and CDR2 FQNNGV. The chain's CDR3 is CASSLNPWGGGNEQFF. The CDR3 DNA is TGTGCCAGCAGCCTCAACCCCTGGGGGGGGGGCAATGAGCAGTTCTTC.

This clonotype has a handful of counts. The chain links TRBV6-5 to TRBJ1-5, with D possibly matching TRBD1 (6 bases). Germline CDR1 MNHEY, CDR2 SVGAGI. CDR3 size: 14 residues. The V gene lost 5 bases and the J gene lost 7 bases, with 15 bases spanning the gap. CDR3 loop: CASSRYPGVQPQHF. CDR3 sequence (DNA): TGTGCCAGCAGTCGTTATCCAGGGGTCCAGCCCCAGCATTTT.

There are many counts of this clonotype. J is TRBJ1-4 and V is TRBV7-9, with D uncertain. Per the germline V gene, CDR1 is SEHNR and CDR2 is FQNEAQ (reference sequence). V shed 0 bases and J shed 7 bases, with 9 bases lying between them. This CDR3 comprises 14 residues. DNA of the CDR3: TGTGCCAGCAGCTTAGCGATGGGAGGTGAAAAACTGTTTTTT. Its protein product is CASSLAMGGEKLFF.

This clonotype has ten or more counts. V and J are TRBV7-9 and TRBJ2-3; the D is unclear. Trimming cost V 0 bases and J 0 bases, with 16 bases left between them. The CDR3 contains 18 residues. Germline V gene sequence: CDR1 SEHNR, CDR2 FQNEAQ (reference sequence). The CDR3 nucleotides are TGTGCCAGCAGCTTAGCATTAGTCACCGGGCCTAGCACAGATACGCAGTATTTT. Its protein is CASSLALVTGPSTDTQYF.

This clonotype was found many times. The chain carries TRBV6-1 and TRBJ1-2; D may be TRBD1 (5 bases). Trimming took 5 bases from V and 6 from J, leaving 19 bases between them. The germline CDR1 and CDR2 sequences are MNHNS and SASEGT. The CDR3 runs to 15 residues. CDR3 nucleotides: TGTGCCAGCAGTCGCGGAGGGCAGGGCAAGAATGGCTACACCTTC. Translating it yields CASSRGGQGKNGYTF.

V and J are TRBV5-4 and TRBJ1-6; weak D call: TRBD1 (5 bases). Trimming took 4 bases from V and 0 from J, leaving 11 bases between them. From germline, CDR1 is SGHNT and CDR2 YYREEE (reference sequence). The CDR3 has 16 residues. In nucleotides, the CDR3 is TGTGCCAGCAGCCGACAGTCTAGCTCCTATAATTCACCCCTCCACTTT. Translated, it gives CASSRQSSSYNSPLHF.

The sample holds many counts of this clonotype. The V and J genes are TRBV24-1 and TRBJ2-2; D may be TRBD1 (7 bases). CDR1 is KGHDR and CDR2 is SFDVKD in the germline V gene. CDR3 length: 16 residues. Trimming pared 2 bases from V and 5 bases from J, leaving 14 bases between. The CDR3 protein is CATSDSAGGRTGELFF. CDR3 nucleotides: TGTGCCACCAGTGATTCGGCAGGGGGGAGGACCGGGGAGCTGTTTTTT.

This clonotype occurred many times. The gene calls are TRBV12-3 or TRBV12-4 and TRBJ1-2; D might be TRBD1 (5 bases). V was shortened by 6 bases and J by 4 bases, with 12 bases between the two germline ends. The CDR3 extends over 13 amino acids. The CDR3 DNA follows: TGTGCCAGCAGGTCCCCGGGGGGCTATGGCTACACCTTC. It codes for CASRSPGGYGYTF.

As concerns this clonotype: This may stem from a read error, because a much larger clone lies one nucleotide away. The genes are TRBV28 and TRBJ1-5; D unresolved. The germline CDR1 and CDR2 sequences are MDHEN and SYDVKM. The CDR3 covers 13 residues. The CDR3, as DNA: TGTGTCAGCGGAAGGGAGGTAAAACAGCCCCAGCATTTT. Amino acids: CVSGREVKQPQHF.

This clonotype was counted at least ten times. The chain joins TRBV28 to TRBJ2-4, with D maybe TRBD1 (7 bases). Germline-derived CDR1 and CDR2 are MDHEN and SYDVKM. The germline V and J ends were trimmed by 4 bases and 1 base, with 8 bases remaining between them. The CDR3 sequence is 14 residues long. The DNA of the CDR3 is TGTGCCAGCAGTTCAGGGGGGGCCAAAAACATTCAGTACTTC. This encodes CASSSGGAKNIQYF.

The chain combines TRBV11-2 with TRBJ2-1; either TRBD1 or TRBD2 may fit D (5 bases each). Germline CDR1 is SGHAT and CDR2 is FQNNGV. The CDR3 runs 16 residues. V dropped 2 bases and J dropped 0 bases, with 11 bases sitting between them. The CDR3 region has the DNA TGTGCCAGCAGCTTACAGGGCGGGCACTCCTACAATGAGCAGTTCTTC. As protein: CASSLQGGHSYNEQFF.

This clonotype has ten or more counts. The J gene is TRBJ2-2, the V gene TRBV7-6, with D maybe TRBD2 (5 bases). This CDR3 comprises 13 residues. Trimming removed 4 bases at V and 6 bases at J, with 9 bases between. The germline gives CDR1 SGHVS, CDR2 FNYEAQ. CDR3 sequence reads: CASSSTRAGELFF. In DNA form, the CDR3 reads TGTGCCAGCAGCTCCACTAGAGCCGGGGAGCTGTTTTTT.